A selection of T cell receptor beta chains follows, all from one sample in a study of glioma-infiltrating T cells. TCRdb ran MiXCR on the multiplex PCR reads and lists one entry per CDR3 protein. Among almost 2,500 distinct CDR3 sequences listed, around 68% were seen once. The sequenced material came from glioma tissue, nonneoplastic brain tissue, or PBMCs (not recorded which). These receptors were obtained from a human donor with low-grade glioma or glioblastoma, undergoing nonglioma brain surgery, or in good health (not recorded which). The CDR3 runs from the conserved cysteine through the conserved F or W. A D gene is named only where the DNA matches it firmly. The size entry is marked missing in some rows and otherwise reads once, few, many or a size class.

j_call | d_call | v_call | clone_size | cdr3_aa | cdr3_nt
TRBJ1-1 | - | TRBV29-1 | large | CSVETNREAFF | TGCAGCGTTGAAACCAACAGGGAAGCTTTCTTT
TRBJ2-3 | - | TRBV9 | - | CASTVDSATRATDTQYF | TGTGCTAGCACCGTAGATAGCGCCACCCGAGCAACAGATACGCAGTATTTT
TRBJ1-2 | TRBD1 | TRBV6-2/TRBV6-3 | - | CANSASPGQDFYNYTF | TGTGCCAACAGTGCAAGTCCGGGACAGGACTTCTATAACTACACCTTC
TRBJ2-3 | - | TRBV6-6 | - | CESETAGSRTDTQYF | TGTGAAAGCGAAACGGCCGGGTCGCGCACAGATACGCAGTATTTT
TRBJ1-3 | TRBD1 | TRBV6-2/TRBV6-3 | - | CASWTGMNTGNTIYF | TGTGCCAGCTGGACAGGTATGAACACTGGAAACACCATATATTTT
TRBJ2-5 | - | TRBV7-8 | large | CASSLASAHQETQYF | TGTGCCAGCAGCTTAGCCTCAGCGCACCAAGAGACCCAGTACTTC
TRBJ1-2 | TRBD1 | TRBV27 | - | CASSGDWTGDRGYTF | TGTGCCAGCAGTGGTGATTGGACAGGGGATAGAGGCTACACCTTC
TRBJ1-2 | - | TRBV6-2/TRBV6-3 | once | CESSSSPGKDFYCYTF | TGTGAAAGCAGTTCAAGTCCGGGAAAGGACTTCTATTGCTACACCTTC
TRBJ2-2 | - | TRBV29-1 | - | CSVDGRGTWELFF | TGCAGCGTTGATGGCAGGGGCACCTGGGAGCTGTTTTTT
TRBJ2-2 | - | TRBV6-6 | - | CARRGGATGELFF | TGTGCCAGAAGGGGGGGAGCGACCGGGGAACTGTTTTTT
TRBJ2-1 | TRBD2 | TRBV2 | - | CASSTGLVGVEQFF | TGTGCCAGCAGTACAGGACTAGTCGGGGTTGAGCAGTTCTTC
TRBJ2-7 | TRBD1 | TRBV19 | large | CATYGRTGGPYEQYF | TGTGCCACTTATGGCAGGACAGGGGGGCCCTACGAGCAGTACTTC
TRBJ1-2 | TRBD1 | TRBV20-1 | few | CSARRQGARGYTF | TGCAGTGCTAGAAGACAGGGGGCACGGGGCTACACCTTC
TRBJ2-1 | - | TRBV12-3/TRBV12-4 | medium-sized | CASVRGNEQFF | TGTGCCAGCGTACGGGGCAATGAGCAGTTCTTC
TRBJ2-7 | - | TRBV6-2/TRBV6-3 | - | CASSPPVFSYERYF | TGTGCCAGCAGTCCGCCTGTATTCTCCTACGAGCGCTACTTC
TRBJ1-5 | - | TRBV2 | - | CASSESGGFSNQPQHF | TGTGCCAGCAGTGAATCGGGGGGGTTCAGCAATCAGCCCCAGCATTTT
TRBJ2-5 | TRBD2 | TRBV20-1 | - | CSARNPASGGQETQYF | TGCAGTGCTAGGAATCCGGCTAGCGGGGGGCAAGAGACCCAGTACTTC
TRBJ2-1 | - | TRBV6-2/TRBV6-3 | - | CASSPQGHEQFF | TGTGCCAGCAGTCCCCAGGGGCATGAGCAGTTCTTC
TRBJ2-1 | TRBD2 | TRBV4-1 | - | CASSQDTSRSGGLLYNEQFF | TGCGCCAGCAGCCAAGATACGAGTCGGTCGGGGGGGCTATTATACAATGAGCAGTTCTTC
TRBJ1-1 | - | TRBV27 | - | CVSSTGQNNEAFF | TGTGTAAGCAGTACCGGCCAGAACAATGAAGCTTTCTTT
TRBJ2-3 | - | TRBV9 | - | CAGSVDSAPGATDTQYF | TGTGCCGGCAGCGTAGATAGCGCCCCCGGAGCAACAGATACTCAGTATTTT
TRBJ2-1 | - | TRBV27 | once | CSSSLFQGNEQLF | TGTTCTAGCAGTTTATTCCAGGGGAATGAGCAGCTCTTC
TRBJ2-1 | - | TRBV10-3 | medium-sized | CAISYQGDNNNEQFF | TGTGCCATCAGTTATCAGGGTGATAACAACAATGAGCAGTTCTTC
TRBJ2-5 | - | TRBV11-2 | - | CASSFLGGAQQTEYF | TGTGCCAGCAGCTTTTTGGGGGGGGCCCAGCAGACCGAGTACTTC
TRBJ1-2 | - | TRBV28 | - | CASGNMKGGYTF | TGTGCCAGTGGAAATATGAAGGGAGGCTACACCTTC
TRBJ1-4 | - | TRBV6-5 | - | CASSYRGRINEKLFF | TGTGCCAGCAGTTACAGGGGCCGGATTAATGAAAAACTGTTTTTT
TRBJ2-3 | - | TRBV4-2 | - | CAGRQEGPSADTQYF | TGTGCCGGCAGACAAGAGGGACCTAGCGCAGATACACAGTATTTT
TRBJ2-5 | - | TRBV20-1 | once | CSASSLDTLGETQYF | TGCAGTGCCAGCAGTCTCGACACTTTAGGGGAGACCCAGTACTTC
TRBJ2-1 | - | TRBV4-3 | - | CASSPPGTGPNGKFF | TGCGCCAGCAGCCCTCCAGGAACGGGCCCAAATGGGAAGTTCTTC
TRBJ1-2 | - | TRBV27 | - | CASSLDTLGVGSGYTF | TGTGCCAGCAGTCTCGACACTTTAGGGGTAGGATCTGGCTACACCTTC
TRBJ1-6 | - | TRBV5-5 | - | CASSLDVLHSPLPF | TGTGCCAGCAGCTTGGATGTCCTTCATTCCCCCCTCCCCTTT
TRBJ2-3 | - | TRBV27 | - | CSSSLKVKTDTQYF | TGTTCCAGCAGTTTAAAAGTTAAAACAGATACGCAGTATTTT
TRBJ2-1 | - | TRBV27 | - | CSRSWFQGNEQFF | TGTTCCCGCAGTTGGTTCCAGGGGAATGAGCAGTTCTTC
TRBJ1-2 | - | TRBV19 | - | CASSTGEGNGYTF | TGTGCCAGTAGCACAGGAGAGGGGAATGGCTACACCTTC
TRBJ2-1 | TRBD1 | TRBV10-1 | - | CASSPRTGTDSPEQFF | TGCGCCAGCAGTCCGCGTACCGGGACAGATTCCCCTGAGCAGTTCTTC
TRBJ1-5 | TRBD1 | TRBV27 | - | CASSLSTGEPYSNQPQHF | TGTGCCAGCAGTTTATCGACAGGGGAGCCATATAGCAATCAGCCCCAGCATTTT
TRBJ2-3 | - | TRBV19 | few | CASSMQPSADTQYF | TGTGCCAGTAGTATGCAGCCTAGCGCGGATACGCAGTATTTT
TRBJ1-1 | - | TRBV2 | few | CASSTGLPPEAFF | TGTGCCAGCAGTACAGGACTGCCCCCTGAAGCTTTCTTT
TRBJ1-5 | - | TRBV19 | - | CDSRGGLVGNKPQHF | TGTGACAGTAGAGGGGGGCTCGTAGGCAATAAGCCCCAGCATTTT
TRBJ2-1 | - | TRBV27 | - | CASGETGRTEQFF | TGTGCCAGCGGGGAGACAGGGAGGACTGAGCAGTTCTTC
TRBJ2-5 | TRBD2 | TRBV6-5 | few | CASSPRIIAGGETQYF | TGTGCCAGCAGTCCCCGAATTATTGCGGGGGGAGAGACCCAGTACTTC
TRBJ2-1 | - | TRBV6-1 | few | CASRGGATGEQFF | TGTGCCAGCAGGGGGGGAGCCACCGGGGAGCAGTTCTTC
TRBJ1-2 | - | TRBV29-1 | medium-sized | CSVGEDTVYGYTF | TGCAGCGTTGGGGAGGACACAGTCTATGGCTACACCTTC
TRBJ1-4 | TRBD1 | TRBV6-1 | - | CASRGRINEELFF | TGTGCTAGCAGGGGGCGGATTAATGAAGAACTGTTTTTC
TRBJ1-2 | - | TRBV13 | many | CASSLTGSANYGYTF | TGTGCCAGCAGCTTGACAGGTTCAGCTAACTATGGCTACACCTTC
TRBJ2-1 | - | TRBV20-1 | large | CSASVPAVFGNEQFF | TGCAGTGCTAGCGTGCCAGCGGTGTTCGGGAATGAGCAGTTCTTC
TRBJ2-3 | TRBD2 | TRBV4-2 | many | CASSQEPRTSGTSTDTQYF | TGTGCCAGCAGCCAAGAACCTAGGACTAGCGGGACAAGCACAGATACGCAGTATTTT
TRBJ2-1 | - | TRBV27 | - | CASSLFQGNETFF | TGTGCCAGCAGTTTATTCCAGGGGAATGAGACTTTCTTC
TRBJ2-5 | - | TRBV27 | - | CASSEPPGQGGETQYF | TGTGCCAGCAGTGAACCGCCGGGGCAGGGGGGAGAGACCCAGTACTTC
TRBJ1-5 | - | TRBV5-1 | once | CASSTARGLNQPQHF | TGCGCCAGCAGCACGGCCAGAGGCCTGAATCAGCCCCAGCATTTT
TRBJ1-5 | - | TRBV20-1 | - | CSVPASQTQHF | TGCAGTGTCCCCGCTAGCCAGACCCAGCATTTT
TRBJ2-1 | - | TRBV27 | - | CASSLFHGSGQFF | TGTGCCAGCAGTTTATTCCATGGGAGTGGGCAGTTCTTC
TRBJ2-3 | TRBD2 | TRBV28 | - | CASSLASGGYDEQYF | TGTGCCAGCAGTTTGGCTAGCGGGGGGTATGATGAGCAGTATTTT
TRBJ1-5 | - | TRBV6-2/TRBV6-3 | - | CASSPQGPRTYNQPQHF | TGTGCCAGCAGTCCCCAGGGGCCTCGGACCTACAATCAGCCCCAGCATTTT
TRBJ1-5 | - | TRBV28 | - | CASSLSHSNQPRHF | TGTGCCAGCAGTTTGAGTCATAGCAATCAGCCACGGCATTTT
TRBJ1-1 | - | TRBV6-2/TRBV6-3 | - | CASGKGRNTEAFF | TGTGCAAGCGGGAAAGGTAGGAACACTGAAGCTTTCTTT
TRBJ2-4 | TRBD1 | TRBV5-4 | - | CASRATGGIQYF | TGTGCCAGCAGAGCGACAGGGGGAATTCAGTACTTC